A single sample gave rise to the 30 T cell receptor beta chains below, sequenced in a study of vaccination effects on CD4 cells after COVID-19. Antigen-specific CD4+ T cells expanded by the ViraFEST assay with viral peptide pools were then sequenced. CD4+ T cells were isolated after about nine days of culture. Two-dose vaccination with either BNT162b2 or mRNA-1273 was given to the participants. TCRdb's table, derived via immunoSEQ multiplex PCR, lists solely in-frame clones and lacks some. The sample lists about 32,000 clones, around 70% seen once, with more than 10% in the top ten. Antigens for these TCRs are unknown. The specimen was CD4+ T cells from PBMCs cultured with HCoV-229E spike peptides, collected after COVID-19 vaccination. The receptors were gathered from a human donor who received a COVID-19 vaccine.

This chain connects TRBV7-9 to TRBJ1-2; D might be TRBD1 (5 bases). CDR1 and CDR2 from the germline V gene are SEHNR and FQNEAQ (reference sequence). Deletions cut 4 bases from V and 8 bases from J, with 14 bases between. This CDR3 contains 13 residues. The CDR3 sequence is CASSWGGEAGYTF. The CDR3 coding sequence is TGTGCCAGCAGCTGGGGGGGGGAGGCCGGCTACACCTTC.

This clone was picked up a small number of times. The chain joins TRBV20-1 to TRBJ1-2; D not resolved. The CDR3 loop spans 12 amino acids. V was trimmed by 3 bases and J by 3 bases, leaving 8 bases between them. The germline V gene encodes CDR1 DFQATT and CDR2 SNEGSKA (reference sequence). CDR3 protein: CSASLSDYGYTF. Here the CDR3 DNA reads TGCAGTGCTAGTTTGTCAGACTATGGCTACACCTTC.

The CDR3 spells CASSVNPDNYYGYTF. DNA of the CDR3: TGTGCCAGCAGTGTCAACCCGGACAATTATTATGGCTACACCTTC. The rearrangement uses TRBV6-4 and TRBJ1-2, with D possibly being TRBD1 (5 bases). Germline CDR1 reads MRHNA; CDR2 reads SNTAGT. The CDR3 extends over 15 amino acids. The V end lost 4 bases, the J end lost 5 bases, and 17 bases lay between the germline ends.

The J gene is TRBJ2-2, the V gene TRBV11-3; D ambiguous. Germline V lookup: CDR1 SGHNT, CDR2 YENEEA. CDR3 length equals 12 residues. V was shortened by 4 bases and J by 6 bases, with 6 bases between the two germline ends. The CDR3 DNA is TGTGCCAGCAGCTCCCGCCCCGGGGAGCTGTTTTTT. This codes for CASSSRPGELFF.

The rearrangement joins TRBV7-7 to TRBJ1-1; D call uncertain. The V gene lost 6 bases and the J gene lost 0 bases, with 8 bases spanning the gap. This CDR3 has 13 residues. Germline V gives CDR1 SSHAT, CDR2 FNYEAQ (reference sequence). The CDR3 sequence: CASSLRLNTEAFF. The DNA for the CDR3 is TGTGCCAGCAGTTTGAGGCTGAACACTGAAGCTTTCTTT.

This rearrangement joins TRBV29-1 to TRBJ1-2; D remains unclear. The CDR3 totals 11 residues. Looked up from germline, CDR1 is SQVTM and CDR2 is ANQGSEA. Trimming left V 6 bases short and J 8 bases short, with 13 bases between. The CDR3 loop reads CSVESWRGYTF. The CDR3 DNA reads TGCAGCGTCGAAAGTTGGCGGGGCTACACCTTC.

This chain joins TRBV21-1 and TRBJ2-7. TRBV21-1 is marked as a pseudogene. The length of the CDR3 is 19 residues. The CDR3 loop is CASSKRFLLELGNPYEQYF. In DNA form, the CDR3 reads TGTGCCAGCAGCAAAAGGTTTCTCCTAGAATTGGGCAACCCCTACGAGCAGTACTTC.

The chain employs TRBV3-1 (or the pseudogene TRBV3-2) and TRBJ1-4; weak D call: TRBD1 (5 bases). Germline values: CDR1 LGHDT, CDR2 YNNKEL (reference sequence). With 1 base removed from V and 3 bases from J, the gap between germline ends came to 12 bases. This CDR3 comprises 16 residues. DNA for the CDR3: TGTGCCAGCAGCCAAGGTGGGATGACAGCTAATGAAAAACTGTTTTTT. Translated, it gives CASSQGGMTANEKLFF.

This clone was counted a single time. V gene TRBV3-1 (or the pseudogene TRBV3-2) combines with J gene TRBJ2-2; D is perhaps TRBD1 (5 bases). The V gene lost 0 bases and the J gene lost 4 bases, with 9 bases spanning the gap. The CDR3 contains 15 residues. The germline V gene encodes CDR1 LGHDT and CDR2 YNNKEL (reference sequence). The CDR3 sequence is CASSQEQVATGELFF. As DNA, the CDR3 is TGTGCCAGCAGCCAAGAACAGGTGGCCACCGGGGAGCTGTTTTTT.

This clone was picked up a small number of times. The chain joins TRBV19 to TRBJ1-4; possibly TRBD1 for D (6 bases). This CDR3 has 14 amino acids. Trimming took 7 bases from V and 13 from J, leaving 22 bases between them. In germline, CDR1 is LNHDA, CDR2 SQIVND (reference sequence). For the CDR3, the DNA is TGTGCCAGTACTACCGGACATACAAGGGGGGGACTGTTTTTT. This gives the protein CASTTGHTRGGLFF.

This clone was recorded a few times. The chain joins TRBV6-1 to TRBJ1-6; D call uncertain. The V gene's germline CDR1 is MNHNS and CDR2 SASEGT. The germline V and J ends were trimmed by 3 bases and 4 bases, with 19 bases remaining between them. The CDR3 is 18 residues long. The CDR3 DNA is TGTGCCAGCAGTGAGTATCATCCCAGGACGGGATATAATTCACCCCTCCACTTT. Residues: CASSEYHPRTGYNSPLHF.

The chain has TRBV7-6 and TRBJ2-5; 7 nucleotides align to TRBD2. Germline trimming cut 1 base from V and 4 bases from J; bases unmatched to any gene: 9. The CDR3 is 16 residues long. Germline V gene lookup returns CDR1 SGHVS and CDR2 FNYEAQ. In DNA form, the CDR3 reads TGTGCCAGCAGCTTAGATGGCGGGTGGGGGGGAGAGACCCAGTACTTC. It specifies CASSLDGGWGGETQYF.

The chain carries TRBV19 and TRBJ2-3, with D tentatively TRBD2 (5 bases). V lost 4 bases, J lost 4 bases, and 9 bases lay in between. The CDR3 spans 13 residues. CDR1 is LNHDA and CDR2 is SQIVND in the germline V gene (reference sequence). The CDR3 nucleotides are TGTGCCAGTAGTAGAGGGATGGCAGATACGCAGTATTTT. This codes for CASSRGMADTQYF. Complete variable domain (other parts from reference TRBV19 and TRBJ2-3): DGGITQSPKYLFRKEGQNVTLSCEQNLNHDAMYWYRQDPGQGLRLIYYSQIVNDFQKGDIAEGYSVSREKKESFPLTVTSAQKNPTAFYLCASSRGMADTQYFGPGTRLTVL.

The V gene is TRBV7-2, the J gene TRBJ2-7; 7 nucleotides line up with TRBD1. Germline trimming cut 6 bases from V and 2 bases from J; bases unmatched to any gene: 7. The germline gives CDR1 SGHTA, CDR2 FQGNSA. The CDR3 sequence is 14 residues long. This chain's CDR3 is CASRAWTGTYEQYF. DNA of the CDR3: TGTGCCAGCAGGGCTTGGACAGGTACCTACGAGCAGTACTTC.

This clone was recorded a few times. The chain has TRBV11-2 and TRBJ2-3; TRBD1 agrees at 9 bases. J was trimmed by 1 base and V by 5 bases; bases with no gene match: 7. The CDR3 has 16 amino acids. Germline V lookup: CDR1 SGHAT, CDR2 FQNNGV. The CDR3 nucleotides read TGTGCCAGCAGCACGAACAGGGGGCTGGGCACAGATACGCAGTATTTT. It is translated as CASSTNRGLGTDTQYF. Drawing the rest from reference TRBV11-2 and TRBJ2-3, the complete variable domain is EAGVAQSPRYKIIEKRQSVAFWCNPISGHATLYWYQQILGQGPKLLIQFQNNGVVDDSQLPKDRFSAERLKGVDSTLKIQPAKLEDSAVYLCASSTNRGLGTDTQYFGPGTRLTVL.

The chain recombines TRBV15 with TRBJ2-1; TRBD2 might be the D (5 bases). The CDR3 has 14 residues. The ends were cut back, 9 bases at V and 8 bases at J, with 20 bases in the middle. CDR1 is LNHNV, CDR2 YYDKDF, per germline (reference sequence). The CDR3 nucleotides are TGTGCCACGGGTCGCGGGTCAGGTACCCATGAGCAGTTCTTC. Protein product: CATGRGSGTHEQFF.

The chain links TRBV7-2 to TRBJ2-5, with D possibly matching TRBD1 (6 bases). The germline CDR1 and CDR2 sequences are SGHTA and FQGNSA. V lost 1 base and J lost 4, with 22 bases in between. The CDR3 consists of 18 residues. CDR3 sequence (DNA): TGTGCCAGCAGCTTAGGAGGTCGCAGGGGCAGTTCTTTAGAGACCCAGTACTTC. Its translation is CASSLGGRRGSSLETQYF.

The gene calls are TRBV10-1 and TRBJ2-7; no firm D call. This CDR3 has 12 amino acids. The germline V gene has CDR1 WNHNN and CDR2 SYGVQD (reference sequence). The V gene lost 2 bases and the J gene lost 5 bases, with 7 bases spanning the gap. The CDR3 DNA sequence: TGCGCCAGCAGTGAGCACAGAGACGAGCAGTACTTC. Its protein product is CASSEHRDEQYF.

The J gene is TRBJ2-5, the V gene TRBV24-1, with D hard to call. CDR1 is KGHDR, CDR2 SFDVKD, per germline. The CDR3 spans 14 residues. V lost 4 bases and J lost 4, with 12 bases in between. The chain's CDR3 is CATSDRGIRETQYF. CDR3 nucleotide sequence: TGTGCCACCAGTGACCGTGGGATTCGAGAGACCCAGTACTTC.

The rearrangement links TRBV6-6 to TRBJ2-2; no clear D. CDR3 length equals 14 residues. The V gene's germline CDR1 is MNHNY and CDR2 SVGAGI (reference sequence). Deletions cut 6 bases from V and 1 base from J, with 9 bases between. DNA of the CDR3: TGTGCCAGCAGGGGATCTGAGAACACCGGGGAGCTGTTTTTT. Amino acids: CASRGSENTGELFF.

The chain is built from TRBV19 and TRBJ2-7, with no clear D. Germline V gives CDR1 LNHDA, CDR2 SQIVND (reference sequence). V was pared by 4 bases and J by 1 base, with 8 bases between. CDR3 length equals 13 residues. For the CDR3, the DNA is TGTGCCAGTAGTACAACAGAGTCCTACGAGCAGTACTTC. Amino acids: CASSTTESYEQYF. Combining the CDR3 with reference TRBV19 and TRBJ2-7 gives the whole variable domain DGGITQSPKYLFRKEGQNVTLSCEQNLNHDAMYWYRQDPGQGLRLIYYSQIVNDFQKGDIAEGYSVSREKKESFPLTVTSAQKNPTAFYLCASSTTESYEQYFGPGTRLTVT.

The chain recombines TRBV14 with TRBJ1-1; D is unresolved. In germline, CDR1 is SGHDN, CDR2 FVKESK. Trimming pared 2 bases from V and 1 base from J, leaving 5 bases between. CDR3 length equals 13 residues. The CDR3 region has the DNA TGTGCCAGCAGCCAACGACGGAACACTGAAGCTTTCTTT. Translated, it gives CASSQRRNTEAFF.

This chain connects TRBV10-2 to TRBJ2-5; unclear D gene. Per the germline V gene, CDR1 is WSHSY and CDR2 is SAAADI. Trimming removed 4 bases from V and 5 bases from J, with 20 bases in between. The CDR3 extends over 16 amino acids. The CDR3 here is CASSANLRGRAETQYF. DNA of the CDR3: TGCGCCAGCAGTGCGAACCTTAGAGGTCGGGCTGAGACCCAGTACTTC.

This clone came up a few times. The V call is TRBV19, the J call TRBJ2-3; tentative D call: TRBD1 (6 bases). Germline V CDR1 and CDR2: LNHDA, SQIVND (reference sequence). The CDR3 runs to 16 residues. Deletions cut 3 bases from V and 0 bases from J, with 13 bases between. CDR3 loop: CASSIVQGPSTDTQYF. The CDR3 coding sequence is TGTGCCAGTAGTATTGTCCAGGGGCCTAGCACAGATACGCAGTATTTT.

This rearrangement joins TRBV9 to TRBJ2-5; D possibly uses TRBD1 or TRBD2 (5 bases each). The CDR3 is 16 residues long. With 0 bases removed from V and 2 bases from J, the gap between germline ends came to 14 bases. CDR1 and CDR2 (germline): SGDLS, YYNGEE. CDR3 sequence: CASSVGVGTQQETQYF. The CDR3 nucleotides read TGTGCCAGCAGCGTAGGAGTGGGGACCCAACAAGAGACCCAGTACTTC.

The sample holds one count of this clone. The rearrangement uses TRBV18 and TRBJ2-7; no clear D. Between the trimmed V and J ends, which lost 3 bases and 4 bases, there was a span of 13 bases. The CDR3 is 14 amino acids. CDR1 KGHSH and CDR2 LQKENI come from the germline V gene. As DNA, the CDR3 is TGTGCCAGCTCACCGGCCAGGCAGGTGTACGAGCAGTACTTC. Residues: CASSPARQVYEQYF.

The chain joins TRBV6-4 to TRBJ2-1, with 9 bases lining up with TRBD2. After removal of 2 bases from V and 8 bases from J, the junction contained 16 bases not matched to a gene. The CDR3 has 18 amino acids. The V gene's germline CDR1 is MRHNA and CDR2 SNTAGT. This CDR3 is CASSDAPWGIAGVYEQFF. Here the CDR3 DNA reads TGTGCCAGCAGTGACGCACCGTGGGGAATAGCGGGAGTATATGAGCAGTTCTTC.

This clone has only a few counts. The chain couples TRBV5-5 to TRBJ1-5; TRBD1 agrees at 8 bases. The CDR3 is 14 residues long. V shed 5 bases, J shed 7 bases, and the junction held 8 bases outside the gene matches. Germline-derived CDR1 and CDR2 are SGHKS and YYEKEE (reference sequence). The CDR3 sequence: CASSSLDRGQPQHF. CDR3 DNA: TGTGCCAGCAGTTCCCTTGACAGGGGACAGCCCCAGCATTTT.

This rearrangement joins TRBV16 to TRBJ2-2; 7 nucleotides align to TRBD1. J gave up 6 bases and V 4 bases, and 2 bases lay outside the gene matches. Germline lookup yields CDR1 KGHSY and CDR2 FQNENV. There are 13 residues in the CDR3. CDR3 DNA: TGTGCCAGCAGCCCGACAGGGCCCGGGGAGCTGTTTTTT. Its translation is CASSPTGPGELFF.

This rearrangement joins TRBV2 to TRBJ2-7; 8 nucleotides match TRBD2. Germline loops: CDR1 SNHLY, CDR2 FYNNEI. V was clipped by 6 bases and J by 9 bases; unmatched bases: 13. The CDR3 consists of 14 residues. For the CDR3, the DNA is TGTGCCAGCAGCGGGACGGGGGGGAATTGGAGGCAGTACTTC. This codes for CASSGTGGNWRQYF.